The 10 T cell receptor beta chains below come from one sample, sequenced in a study of monozygotic twins with inflammatory bowel disease. TCRdb re-called the 5' RACE reads; every CDR3 protein appears as one record, without DNA. The sample has about 450,000 distinct CDR3 sequences; the top ten hold more than 2%. Sequencing input: blood. These receptors were taken from a human donor with ulcerative colitis or Crohn's disease, or a healthy co-twin of an affected twin (not recorded which).

The CDR3 loop reads CASSSTVAGLSYEQYF. The chain is built from TRBV18 and TRBJ2-7; TCRdb proposes TRBD2, but this gene call is untestable without DNA. The CDR3 has 16 residues. CDR1 and CDR2 (germline): KGHSH, LQKENI.

This chain's CDR3 is CAWSAIRSGGPEAFF. The chain combines TRBV30 with TRBJ1-1; TCRdb's D call of TRBD1 is untestable without DNA. CDR3 length: 15 amino acids. Germline V gene sequence: CDR1 GTSNPN, CDR2 SVGIG (reference sequence).

The V gene is TRBV5-4, the J gene TRBJ2-7; no DNA is available, so the TRBD1 call from TCRdb remains unchecked. CDR1 and CDR2 from the germline V gene are SGHNT and YYREEE (reference sequence). There are 16 residues in the CDR3. CDR3 protein: CASSLDRERLSYEQYF.

The rearrangement uses TRBV5-4 and TRBJ2-3; absent DNA, TCRdb's TRBD2 call cannot be checked. The CDR3 loop spans 14 amino acids. The V gene's germline CDR1 is SGHNT and CDR2 YYREEE (reference sequence). The CDR3: CASSLGGLQDTQYF. The whole variable domain, remainder taken from reference TRBV5-4 and TRBJ2-3, is ETGVTQSPTHLIKTRGQQVTLRCSSQSGHNTVSWYQQALGQGPQFIFQYYREEENGRGNFPPRFSGLQFPNYSSELNVNALELDDSALYLCASSLGGLQDTQYFGPGTRLTVL.

The chain joins TRBV5-1 to TRBJ1-2; the TCRdb call, TRBD1, lacks DNA for checking. CDR1 SGHRS and CDR2 YFSETQ come from the germline V gene. This CDR3 is 14 amino acids long. CDR3 loop: CASSLGGEIYGYTF.

V usage is TRBV6-1 and J usage is TRBJ2-7; no DNA is available, so the TRBD2 call from TCRdb remains unchecked. Germline values: CDR1 MNHNS, CDR2 SASEGT. This CDR3 has 17 amino acids. This CDR3 is CASSSVPGLAPSNEQYF.

The chain has TRBV5-1 and TRBJ1-6; TCRdb indicates TRBD1, and absent DNA this call remains unverified. The germline CDR1 and CDR2 sequences are SGHRS and YFSETQ. The CDR3 loop spans 17 amino acids. The CDR3 sequence: CASSLVGTGGVNSPLHF.

The gene calls are TRBV5-4 and TRBJ2-3. The CDR3 has 15 residues. Germline V gives CDR1 SGHNT, CDR2 YYREEE (reference sequence). CDR3: CASSLDSRSTDTQYF.

The chain recombines TRBV29-1 with TRBJ2-6. This CDR3 has 14 amino acids. CDR1 is SQVTM, CDR2 ANQGSEA, per germline. The CDR3 protein is CSADQGSGANVLTF.

This rearrangement joins TRBV13 to TRBJ2-2; the D gene TCRdb calls, TRBD1, cannot be checked with no DNA. This CDR3 has 15 residues. Germline V CDR1 and CDR2: PRHDT, FYEKMQ (reference sequence). The CDR3 protein is CASSLNRANTGELFF.